The entry that follows covers one TCR beta chain sequence. Which antigen it targets is not known. It has no much larger one-base neighbor in the sample; base qualities were not kept. This specimen belongs to a study of T cell responses to AZD1222 COVID-19 vaccine (dated by TCRdb to 2020 to 2023). Describing the broader study: A total of just over 230 trial participants underwent TCR sequencing, of whom under 220 had received two doses of AZD1222 and 26 had received two doses of the MenACWY control vaccine. Enrollment into the trials was organized by age into subgroups of 18-55, 56-69 and 70-plus years, and those subgroups contained roughly 140, 27 and 60 TCR-sequenced participants, respectively. What the authors observed across the whole study: Because no day 14 peak-response samples were available, the repertoires could be characterized only after the peak T cell response. Nearly half of unique spike-specific TCRs reportedly recognized epitopes outside regions mutated in the B.1.351 and B.1.1.7 variants. The 56-69-year group was small, and its depth increase did not reach significance, likely because of low power. Conclusions about previously exposed vaccinees are limited, since just a handful of AZD1222 recipients were seropositive for SARS-CoV-2 at baseline. After two AZD1222 doses, spike-specific TCR breadth and depth were significantly higher than at day 0 and than in MenACWY recipients. Participants were mostly white British, with more females than males. The authors suggested clonal diversity may have been underestimated. The whole spike protein was spanned by vaccine-associated CD4 TCRs, and dominant responses were seen in regions 160-218 and 743-854.

The CDR3 regions of human TCRbeta chains were subjected to immunosequencing. The paper's processing steps were these. TCRs in the repertoires were matched against a reference library of SARS-CoV-2-specific TCRs that had been generated with the MIRA antigen-specificity platform. Breadth was defined as the fraction of unique TCRs that were SARS-CoV-2-associated, and depth was defined as the fraction of total T cells that were SARS-CoV-2-associated. Using the MIRA data, each spike-specific TCR was assigned both to the spike region to which the TCR was reactive and to a CD4 or CD8 class. Log10-transformed breadth and depth values were compared by one-way ANOVA with Sidak's multiple comparisons tests. TCRdb's version of the immuneACCESS table is confined to in-frame rearrangements and falls short of the full clone set. An unresolved V gene accounts for under half of the shortfall where checked; the remainder is of unknown origin. Clonal size and the V and J genes are those of that table, whereas D and trimming came from the DNA. The sample table lists under 85,000 clones, roughly 90% of them with a count of one. The ten largest clones capture roughly 5.1% of the sample.

Taken from cysteine to phenylalanine, the CDR3 has 18 residues. Here the CDR3 DNA is all that survives: 54 bases in frame from base 1. Germline trimming: 2 bases from V, 0 bases from J; junction bases outside gene matches: 2. The germline V gene supplies CDR1 SGDLS and CDR2 YYNGEE. The sample's time point label, decoded: baseline before first vaccination. Interpreted using the paper, the treatment or condition label stands for: meningococcal conjugate vaccine given as trial control. Vaccinee samples were obtained from the UK trials COV001 and COV002, which included a single-blind randomized controlled phase 2/3 trial of AZD1222 (ChAdOx1 nCoV-19) in healthy adults. Trial participant PBMC samples were collected at day 0 and day 28 after the second dose for TCRbeta chain sequencing.

This sequence was found in an adult in good health. The sample was peripheral blood, taken on day 0 of MenACWY control vaccination. The sequence joins TRBV9 to TRBJ2-2, and 15 junction bases match TRBD2. The CDR3 is CASSVGLAGGPNTGELFF. Here is the DNA: TGTGCCAGCAGCGTCGGACTAGCGGGGGGGCCGAACACCGGGGAGCTGTTTTTT.